Below, one T cell receptor beta chain is given with its context. Its antigen is unidentified. The record originates from a study of breast tumors, draining lymph nodes, adjacent tissues. Study-wide points: Tumor TCR diversity was below lymph nodes but above nontumor tissue. Most tumor T cells seemingly derive from lymph node, then expand in tumor.

TCRdb re-derived calls from the multiplex PCR reads in MiXCR, one entry per CDR3 protein. The sample contains approximately 170,000 distinct CDR3 sequences, approximately 33% of which appear only once. Germline V gene sequence: CDR1 SGHRS, CDR2 YFSETQ. This CDR3 has 15 residues. V gave up 4 bases and J gave up 5 bases; unmatched junction bases: 9. The lymph nodes were axillary draining lymph nodes from breast cancer patients. This clonotype originated in a female donor with breast cancer. Some clones in this sample may be carry-over from other donors' samples. The sequenced sample was axillary lymph node tissue. V usage is TRBV5-1 and J usage is TRBJ2-5, with 9 bases fitting TRBD2. CDR3 nucleotides: TGCGCCAGCAGCCGGGGCGGGGGGGTACTGGAGACCCAGTACTTC. It is translated as CASSRGGGVLETQYF.